Detailed here is one TCR beta chain. The CDR3 runs 12 residues. Trimming removed 5 bases at V and 7 bases at J, with 10 bases between. The germline CDR1 and CDR2 sequences are ENHRY and SYGVKD. Original handling: Nucleated cell counts were estimated from reference gene primer amplification. Sequencing used immunoSEQ multiplex PCR; TCRdb keeps in-frame clones, though not all of them. The V and J calls and clone size come from that table; D and trimming were worked out from the DNA. The profile shows about 100,000 clones, around 90% of them singletons. These data belong to a study of blood T cell repertoires in COVID-19. Study in general: PBMCs, B-cell-depleted T cells, or T cells were the source of the cDNA or gDNA that made up the material.

Sequenced: peripheral blood. The sequence came from a woman in her sixties or seventies with acute or convalescent COVID-19. The J gene is TRBJ2-3, the V gene TRBV10-3; D not certain. The DNA of the CDR3 is TGTGCCATCAGTAATGACGGGTATACGCAGTATTTT. Its protein is CAISNDGYTQYF.